This passage covers 27 T cell receptor beta chains from one sample sequenced in a study of T cell responses to AZD1222 COVID-19 vaccine. TCRdb keeps only in-frame clones here, not all; method: immunoSEQ multiplex PCR. The sample carries over 85,000 clones, roughly 89% recorded once. Here the sequenced sample was peripheral blood, taken on day 0 of AZD1222 vaccination. The receptors were gathered from an adult in good health.

V gene TRBV7-9 combines with J gene TRBJ2-7; D assignment may be TRBD1 or TRBD2 (5 bases each). CDR1 and CDR2 from the germline V gene are SEHNR and FQNEAQ (reference sequence). This CDR3 spans 14 amino acids. With 2 bases removed from V and 6 bases from J, the gap between germline ends came to 14 bases. The CDR3 nucleotides are TGTGCCAGCAGCTTATATTCAGGGACGCCCGAGCAGTACTTC. It translates to CASSLYSGTPEQYF. Together with reference TRBV7-9 and TRBJ2-7, the CDR3 gives the full variable domain: DTGVSQNPRHKITKRGQNVTFRCDPISEHNRLYWYRQTLGQGPEFLTYFQNEAQLEKSRLLSDRFSAERPKGSFSTLEIQRTEQGDSAMYLCASSLYSGTPEQYFGPGTRLTVT.

The chain joins TRBV27 to TRBJ1-1; 7 bases are a match to TRBD1. The ends lost 2 bases at V and 1 base at J; junction bases unmatched: 4. The CDR3 totals 15 residues. Germline lookup yields CDR1 MNHEY and CDR2 SMNVEV (reference sequence). CDR3 nucleotide sequence: TGTGCCAGCAGTTTAAGGGGACAGCCGAACACTGAAGCTTTCTTT. Encoded protein: CASSLRGQPNTEAFF.

V and J are TRBV7-3 and TRBJ2-2, with D perhaps matching TRBD2 (6 bases). V lost 4 bases and J 5 bases, leaving 17 bases between the germline ends. This CDR3 contains 16 residues. The germline V gene has CDR1 SGHTA and CDR2 FQGTGA. In nucleotides, the CDR3 is TGTGCCAGCAGCTCCAGTGGACTAACTAGGACCGGGGAGCTGTTTTTT. This encodes CASSSSGLTRTGELFF.

The gene calls are TRBV7-2 and TRBJ2-7; 8 positions agree with TRBD1. The CDR3 spans 14 residues. Trimming took 4 bases from V and 4 from J; bases not matched to a gene: 6. Germline CDR1 reads SGHTA; CDR2 reads FQGNSA. CDR3 residues: CASSSSGGGYEQYF. The CDR3 nucleotides read TGTGCCAGCAGCTCATCAGGGGGCGGATACGAGCAGTACTTC.

The CDR3 DNA sequence: TGTGCCAGCAGCCATCCTAGGTCGTGGACACCCAACACTGAAGCTTTCTTT. Protein: CASSHPRSWTPNTEAFF. The chain joins TRBV7-9 to TRBJ1-1; D is possibly TRBD1 (5 bases). Deletions cut 5 bases from V and 2 bases from J, with 21 bases between. This CDR3 has 17 amino acids. Germline V gene sequence: CDR1 SEHNR, CDR2 FQNEAQ (reference sequence).

The CDR3 bases are TGCGCCAGCAGCCAAGCGGAAGGGGGGTACAATTCACCCCTCCACTTT. Translation gives CASSQAEGGYNSPLHF. The chain uses TRBV4-3 and TRBJ1-6; weak D call: TRBD1 (6 bases). CDR1 is LGHNA and CDR2 is YSLEER in the germline V gene. The CDR3 consists of 16 residues. V shed 1 base and J shed 7 bases, with 14 bases lying between them.

The chain uses TRBV6-5 and TRBJ2-7; D call uncertain. Trimming shortened V by 5 bases and J by 0 bases, and 5 bases separated the two germline ends. The CDR3 sequence is 12 residues long. Germline CDR1 MNHEY, CDR2 SVGAGI. The CDR3 DNA reads as TGTGCCAGCAGTACGGACTCCTACGAGCAGTACTTC. It yields the protein CASSTDSYEQYF.

J is TRBJ2-2 and V is TRBV7-2; D remains unclear. V dropped 7 bases and J dropped 0 bases, with 6 bases sitting between them. Per the germline V gene, CDR1 is SGHTA and CDR2 is FQGNSA. CDR3 length: 13 amino acids. CDR3 DNA sequence: TGTGCCAGCACAAACACGAACACCGGGGAGCTGTTTTTT. Its protein product is CASTNTNTGELFF.

V is TRBV7-9 and J is TRBJ2-7; D gene uncertain. The CDR3 loop spans 12 amino acids. The V gene's germline CDR1 is SEHNR and CDR2 FQNEAQ (reference sequence). Trimming pared 9 bases from V and 4 bases from J, leaving 13 bases between. This CDR3 reads CASEGRPYEQYF. The CDR3 nucleotides read TGTGCCAGTGAAGGTAGGCCTTACGAGCAGTACTTC.

The chain combines TRBV5-1 with TRBJ2-7; unclear D gene. The CDR3 is 12 amino acids. V dropped 4 bases and J dropped 4 bases, with 9 bases sitting between them. CDR1 SGHRS and CDR2 YFSETQ come from the germline V gene. The CDR3 sequence: CASSKQLYEQYF. Here the CDR3 DNA reads TGCGCCAGCAGCAAACAGCTATACGAGCAGTACTTC.

The rearrangement links TRBV10-3 to TRBJ2-7; unclear D gene. This CDR3 has 13 residues. Trimming removed 8 bases at V and 0 bases at J, with 11 bases between. CDR1 is ENHRY and CDR2 is SYGVKD in the germline V gene. CDR3 nucleotides: TGTGCCATCGCGCCAGACAACTCCTACGAGCAGTACTTC. Translating gives CAIAPDNSYEQYF.

V gene TRBV6-5 combines with J gene TRBJ1-5; 7 nucleotides agree with TRBD1. This CDR3 comprises 15 residues. The V gene end was trimmed by 6 bases and the J gene end by 6 bases; junction bases not matched to a gene: 11. Germline V CDR1 and CDR2: MNHEY, SVGAGI. The CDR3 nucleotides read TGTGCCAGCAGGCCGACAGGGAACTTCCGTCAGCCCCAGCATTTT. Protein product: CASRPTGNFRQPQHF.

CDR3 residues: CASSFGWDTGELFF. CDR3 nucleotides: TGTGCCAGCAGCTTCGGTTGGGACACCGGGGAGCTGTTTTTT. The rearrangement joins TRBV11-3 to TRBJ2-2; no clear D gene. This CDR3 contains 14 residues. Germline V gene lookup returns CDR1 SGHNT and CDR2 YENEEA. V was shortened by 3 bases and J by 3 bases, with 8 bases between the two germline ends.

This clone was counted once. V and J are TRBV9 and TRBJ2-5, with TRBD1 matching 9 bases. V was clipped by 3 bases and J by 4 bases; unmatched bases: 7. The length of the CDR3 is 15 residues. Germline V lookup: CDR1 SGDLS, CDR2 YYNGEE. The CDR3 protein is CASSAGQGPSETQYF. In DNA, the CDR3 is TGTGCCAGCAGCGCGGGACAGGGACCGTCAGAGACCCAGTACTTC. The complete variable domain, with remaining parts taken from reference TRBV9 and TRBJ2-5, reads DSGVTQTPKHLITATGQRVTLRCSPRSGDLSVYWYQQSLDQGLQFLIQYYNGEERAKGNILERFSAQQFPDLHSELNLSSLELGDSALYFCASSAGQGPSETQYFGPGTRLLVL.

The chain couples TRBV7-2 to TRBJ2-7, with unresolved D. The V and J ends lost 3 bases and 0 bases respectively, with 6 bases between them. CDR1 SGHTA and CDR2 FQGNSA come from the germline V gene. The CDR3 totals 13 residues. This CDR3 is CASSFDASYEQYF. CDR3 DNA: TGTGCCAGCAGCTTTGACGCCTCCTACGAGCAGTACTTC.

The V gene is TRBV7-2, the J gene TRBJ2-2; TRBD2 aligns across 14 bases. V lost 5 bases, J lost 2 bases, and 4 bases stayed unmatched. This CDR3 contains 17 residues. Germline V gene data show CDR1 as SGHTA and CDR2 as FQGNSA. CDR3 sequence: CASSLGLAGGNTGELFF. CDR3 nucleotide sequence: TGTGCCAGCAGCCTTGGACTAGCGGGGGGCAACACCGGGGAGCTGTTTTTT. Combining the CDR3 with reference TRBV7-2 and TRBJ2-2 gives the whole variable domain GAGVSQSPSNKVTEKGKDVELRCDPISGHTALYWYRQSLGQGLEFLIYFQGNSAPDKSGLPSDRFSAERTGGSVSTLTIQRTQQEDSAVYLCASSLGLAGGNTGELFFGEGSRLTVL.

This clone showed up just a few times. The V gene is TRBV12-3 or TRBV12-4, the J gene TRBJ2-5; D is unresolved. The CDR3 spans 11 residues. V lost 2 bases and J lost 7, with 5 bases in between. This CDR3 is CASSLWGTQYF. The CDR3 coding sequence is TGTGCCAGCAGTTTATGGGGGACCCAGTACTTC.

CDR3 sequence: CSVVPLAGRSGDTQYF. Here the CDR3 DNA reads TGCAGCGTTGTCCCCCTGGCAGGGCGTTCGGGGGATACGCAGTATTTT. V and J are TRBV29-1 and TRBJ2-3; the D gene could be TRBD1 or TRBD2 (5 bases each). Trimming stripped 4 bases from V and 6 bases from J, with 23 bases between. This CDR3 is 16 amino acids long. CDR1 and CDR2 from the germline V gene are SQVTM and ANQGSEA.

This chain connects TRBV18 to TRBJ2-7; no clear D. Trimming shortened V by 2 bases and J by 4 bases, and 9 bases separated the two germline ends. There are 13 residues in the CDR3. The germline V gene has CDR1 KGHSH and CDR2 LQKENI. For the CDR3, the DNA is TGTGCCAGCTCACCAAGCCAGCATTACGAGCAGTACTTC. Translation: CASSPSQHYEQYF.

The V and J genes are TRBV6-5 and TRBJ1-6; D is possibly TRBD1 (5 bases). The germline V gene has CDR1 MNHEY and CDR2 SVGAGI. CDR3 length: 14 amino acids. The V end lost 2 bases, the J end lost 7 bases, and 9 bases lay between the germline ends. The CDR3 DNA follows: TGTGCCAGCAGTTACCTGGGGGAAAATTCACCCCTCCACTTT. Amino acids: CASSYLGENSPLHF.

The chain recombines TRBV7-9 with TRBJ1-5, with D tentatively TRBD1 (5 bases). The ends were cut back, 8 bases at V and 2 bases at J, with 10 bases in the middle. The CDR3 length is 13 residues. Germline CDR1 SEHNR, CDR2 FQNEAQ (reference sequence). CDR3 bases: TGTGCCAGCGGAGGGGAGGGCAATCAGCCCCAGCATTTT. This codes for CASGGEGNQPQHF.

V gene TRBV7-3 combines with J gene TRBJ2-3, with 10 positions matching TRBD2. The CDR3 totals 15 residues. V was clipped by 5 bases and J by 2 bases; unmatched bases: 4. The germline V gene has CDR1 SGHTA and CDR2 FQGTGA. CDR3 sequence (DNA): TGTGCCAGCAGCCAGGGGACTAGCGTCACAGATACGCAGTATTTT. The encoded protein is CASSQGTSVTDTQYF.

The V gene is TRBV6-2 or TRBV6-3, the J gene TRBJ1-2; D unclear. Trimming took off 6 bases at V and 3 bases at J, with 8 bases between the two ends. Germline values: CDR1 MNHEY, CDR2 SVGEGT. The CDR3 runs to 12 residues. CDR3 in DNA: TGTGCCAGCAGCCAACGACACTATGGCTACACCTTC. It encodes CASSQRHYGYTF.

The chain couples TRBV12-3 or TRBV12-4 to TRBJ2-7; D is ambiguous. The germline V and J ends were trimmed by 3 bases and 5 bases, with 8 bases remaining between them. CDR3 length equals 12 residues. This chain's CDR3 is CASSLGYDEQYF. Written as DNA, the CDR3 is TGTGCCAGCAGTTTGGGTTATGACGAGCAGTACTTC.

The V gene is TRBV7-3, the J gene TRBJ1-5; unclear D gene. Germline V gene data show CDR1 as SGHTA and CDR2 as FQGTGA. The CDR3 runs 13 residues. The germline V and J ends were trimmed by 0 bases and 4 bases, with 4 bases remaining between them. The CDR3 loop reads CASSLTRNQPQHF. CDR3 sequence (DNA): TGTGCCAGCAGCTTAACGAGGAATCAGCCCCAGCATTTT.

The V gene is TRBV9, the J gene TRBJ1-6; D may be TRBD1 (5 bases). The CDR3 is 12 residues long. V was pared by 2 bases and J by 13 bases, with 10 bases between. Germline V gene lookup returns CDR1 SGDLS and CDR2 YYNGEE. CDR3 region: CASSVGGSPLHF. The CDR3 DNA reads as TGTGCCAGCAGCGTGGGGGGGTCGCCCCTCCACTTT. Full variable domain (rest looked up from reference TRBV9 and TRBJ1-6): DSGVTQTPKHLITATGQRVTLRCSPRSGDLSVYWYQQSLDQGLQFLIQYYNGEERAKGNILERFSAQQFPDLHSELNLSSLELGDSALYFCASSVGGSPLHFGNGTRLTVT.

The V and J genes are TRBV4-1 and TRBJ1-4; D is unclear. This CDR3 region has 15 residues. V shed 0 bases and J shed 17 bases, with 22 bases lying between them. CDR1 and CDR2 from the germline V gene are MGHRA and YSYEKL. This CDR3 is CASSQDIGRRGNLFF. The CDR3 DNA reads TGCGCCAGCAGCCAAGATATCGGGCGACGCGGGAATCTATTTTTT.